The sequence of this T cell receptor (beta chain) was determined in a study of T cell changes during pregnancy in multiple sclerosis. Repertoires were generated with immunoSEQ multiplex PCR, while TCRdb's copy carries only in-frame clones and drops some. Among about 76,000 clones, just over 90% were seen once, and the ten largest hold roughly 2.5%. CDR3 length: 14 residues. Sequences were derived from peripheral blood, sampled in the second trimester of pregnancy. The TCR was taken from a female donor with multiple sclerosis, enrolled in a pregnancy study. The rearrangement uses TRBV21-1 and TRBJ2-2; the table's D gene call, TRBD2, was not cross checked with the DNA. TRBV21-1 is given as a pseudogene. CDR3 coding DNA: TGTGCCACTCTAGGGACTCATGGCACCGGGGAGCTGTTTTTT. Translated: CATLGTHGTGELFF.